These T cell receptor beta chains were read from a single sample in a study of early T cells in non-severe SARS-CoV-2 infection. TCRdb reanalysed the 5' RACE reads using MiXCR and keeps one entry per CDR3 protein. The profile shows 50,000 to 60,000 distinct CDR3 sequences, 6.2% of them singletons. The specimen was whole blood. The receptor set was obtained from an adult who was a healthcare worker with PCR-confirmed SARS-CoV-2 infection or an uninfected control (not recorded which). Both conserved end residues are part of each CDR3. Rows may omit the clone size; those that give it use once, few, many or a size class.

clone size: many
J gene: TRBJ2-5
V gene: TRBV20-1
CDR3 protein: CSARDLALAETQYF

clone size: many
J gene: TRBJ1-1
V gene: TRBV12-3/TRBV12-4
CDR3 protein: CASSFSLNTEAFF

clone size: -
J gene: TRBJ1-2
V gene: TRBV2
CDR3 protein: CANKGRGQFDYGYTF

clone size: few
J gene: TRBJ2-1
V gene: TRBV7-8
CDR3 protein: CASSLALAGNEQFF

clone size: many
J gene: TRBJ1-1
V gene: TRBV5-4
CDR3 protein: CASSLMNTEAFF

clone size: many
J gene: TRBJ2-7
V gene: TRBV12-3/TRBV12-4
CDR3 protein: CASSPGGRKNYEQYF

clone size: -
J gene: TRBJ2-5
V gene: TRBV11-3
CDR3 protein: CASSFGTSGGKETQYF

clone size: many
J gene: TRBJ2-3
V gene: TRBV19
CDR3 protein: CASSISSSTDTQYF

clone size: many
J gene: TRBJ2-7
V gene: TRBV20-1
CDR3 protein: CSAAGTGGYEQYF

clone size: many
J gene: TRBJ2-5
V gene: TRBV7-9
CDR3 protein: CASSLRAAGARGAETQYF

clone size: many
J gene: TRBJ1-1
V gene: TRBV20-1
CDR3 protein: CSARGGQVNTEAFF

clone size: many
J gene: TRBJ1-1
V gene: TRBV20-1
CDR3 protein: CSAREGGADTEAFF

clone size: many
J gene: TRBJ2-6
V gene: TRBV6-1
CDR3 protein: CASSRAPGANVLTF

clone size: few
J gene: TRBJ1-6
V gene: TRBV18
CDR3 protein: CASSQTGGHDNSPLHF

clone size: many
J gene: TRBJ1-1
V gene: TRBV5-4
CDR3 protein: CASSLPGTNTEAFF

clone size: many
J gene: TRBJ2-7
V gene: TRBV12-3/TRBV12-4
CDR3 protein: CASRGQNYYEQYF

clone size: many
J gene: TRBJ2-5
V gene: TRBV6-2/TRBV6-3
CDR3 protein: CASSYRSTTYQETQYF

clone size: many
J gene: TRBJ2-6
V gene: TRBV19
CDR3 protein: CASTLLQGAHVLTF

clone size: few
J gene: TRBJ2-3
V gene: TRBV6-6
CDR3 protein: CASTDRGGSTDTQYF

clone size: many
J gene: TRBJ1-1
V gene: TRBV6-4
CDR3 protein: CASSDSTKAQGSMNTEAFF

clone size: many
J gene: TRBJ2-3
V gene: TRBV9
CDR3 protein: CASSETTPPATQYF

clone size: few
J gene: TRBJ2-5
V gene: TRBV6-5
CDR3 protein: CASSFPTSGGRETQYF

clone size: many
J gene: TRBJ2-2
V gene: TRBV19
CDR3 protein: CASSIEVPGQGATNTGELFF

clone size: many
J gene: TRBJ2-5
V gene: TRBV18
CDR3 protein: CASSPAGETQYF

clone size: many
J gene: TRBJ1-4
V gene: TRBV28
CDR3 protein: CASSTGTGGEKLFF

clone size: many
J gene: TRBJ1-5
V gene: TRBV20-1
CDR3 protein: CSASRARNQPQHF

clone size: many
J gene: TRBJ2-5
V gene: TRBV7-2
CDR3 protein: CASSLGQGFGKETQYF

clone size: many
J gene: TRBJ2-7
V gene: TRBV2
CDR3 protein: CASRRQGFSYEQYF

clone size: many
J gene: TRBJ1-5
V gene: TRBV4-3
CDR3 protein: CASSQDLLGQGLGQPQHF

clone size: few
J gene: TRBJ1-6
V gene: TRBV11-3
CDR3 protein: CASSAGGRHSPLHF

clone size: -
J gene: TRBJ1-1
V gene: TRBV27
CDR3 protein: CASRTGVMNTEAFF

clone size: few
J gene: TRBJ2-2
V gene: TRBV4-3
CDR3 protein: CASSQDMGQGPTGELFF

clone size: many
J gene: TRBJ2-3
V gene: TRBV29-1
CDR3 protein: CSVGPGEDTQYF

clone size: -
J gene: TRBJ1-5
V gene: TRBV6-6
CDR3 protein: CASRTTGNQPQHF

clone size: -
J gene: TRBJ2-2
V gene: TRBV6-2/TRBV6-3
CDR3 protein: CASTNRETTGELFF

clone size: many
J gene: TRBJ1-6
V gene: TRBV28
CDR3 protein: CASSSPSGLHSPLHF

clone size: many
J gene: TRBJ1-5
V gene: TRBV7-5
CDR3 protein: CISVPEAAGGSSNQPQHF

clone size: few
J gene: TRBJ1-1
V gene: TRBV3-1
CDR3 protein: CASSQGGRNTEAFF

clone size: -
J gene: TRBJ2-3
V gene: TRBV5-1
CDR3 protein: CASSVSSTDTQYF

clone size: -
J gene: TRBJ1-6
V gene: TRBV3-1
CDR3 protein: CASSHRGSPLHF

clone size: many
J gene: TRBJ1-5
V gene: TRBV30
CDR3 protein: CAWSRVLTTDNSNQPQHF

clone size: many
J gene: TRBJ2-3
V gene: TRBV18
CDR3 protein: CASSPYESSSTDTQYF

clone size: -
J gene: TRBJ2-5
V gene: TRBV9
CDR3 protein: CASSPPQGALETQYF